This TCR beta chain was identified during a study of human T cells and chemical hapten exposure. Study-level results: DPC sensitization left the count of TCRs above 1 in 1000 unchanged.

With regard to this clonotype: Its cognate antigen is unknown.

Specified time point: patch test 1, 2 weeks after DPC sensitization. Documented treatment: therapeutic diphenylcyclopropenone sensitization with weekly scalp DPC. Individual cDNA molecules (in the library) carried attached unique molecular identifiers. As processed by the authors: Samples contained a median of about 96,000 TCRs, with a range of roughly 23,224 to 700,000. Each CDR3 protein is one row after TCRdb ran MiXCR on the RACE reads. TCRdb's processing, not the authors' own work, is the source of the V and J calls. In the table there are some 77,000 distinct CDR3 sequences, approximately 10% of which are singletons. Trimming left V 6 bases short and J 1 base short, with 19 bases between. The CDR3 is made up of 16 amino acids. Per the germline V gene, CDR1 is MDHEN and CDR2 is SYDVKM.

This receptor was obtained from a woman in her fifties or sixties with alopecia areata. Some clones in this sample may be carry-over from other donors' samples. This sequence joins TRBV28 and TRBJ2-7, with D perhaps TRBD2 (6 bases). The material sequenced was whole blood, taken in connection with sensitization to the hapten diphenylcyclopropenone (DPC). The CDR3 loop is CASSPHIGSGSYEQYF. The CDR3 DNA is TGTGCCAGCAGCCCACACATCGGGAGTGGGTCCTACGAGCAGTACTTC. The full variable domain, with the rest looked up from reference TRBV28 and TRBJ2-7, is DVKVTQSSRYLVKRTGEKVFLECVQDMDHENMFWYRQDPGLGLRLIYFSYDVKMKEKGDIPEGYSVSREKKERFSLILESASTNQTSMYLCASSPHIGSGSYEQYFGPGTRLTVT.